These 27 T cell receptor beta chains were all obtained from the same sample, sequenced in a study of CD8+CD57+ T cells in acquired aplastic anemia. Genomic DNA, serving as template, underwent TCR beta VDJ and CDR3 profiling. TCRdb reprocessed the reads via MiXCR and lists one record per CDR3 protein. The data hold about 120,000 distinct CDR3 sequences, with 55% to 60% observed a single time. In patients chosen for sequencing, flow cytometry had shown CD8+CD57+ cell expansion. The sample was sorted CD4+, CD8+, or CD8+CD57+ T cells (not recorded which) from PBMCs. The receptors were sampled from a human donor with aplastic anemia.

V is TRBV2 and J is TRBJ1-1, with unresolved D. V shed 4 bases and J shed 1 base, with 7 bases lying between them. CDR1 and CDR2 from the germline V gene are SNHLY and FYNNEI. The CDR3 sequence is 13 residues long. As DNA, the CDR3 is TGTGCCAGCAGTGGACAACCGAACACTGAAGCTTTCTTT. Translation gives CASSGQPNTEAFF.

As DNA, the CDR3 is TGTGCCAGCAGCTTAGCCCCACTAGCGGGTGCTGGGGAGCAGTACTTC. Translation gives CASSLAPLAGAGEQYF. This chain links TRBV7-2 with TRBJ2-7; 9 bases line up with TRBD2. The germline V gene has CDR1 SGHTA and CDR2 FQGNSA. The CDR3 covers 16 residues. The trim removed 0 bases at V and 7 bases at J, leaving 10 bases unmatched. Filled out from reference TRBV7-2 and TRBJ2-7, the complete variable domain reads GAGVSQSPSNKVTEKGKDVELRCDPISGHTALYWYRQSLGQGLEFLIYFQGNSAPDKSGLPSDRFSAERTGGSVSTLTIQRTQQEDSAVYLCASSLAPLAGAGEQYFGPGTRLTVT.

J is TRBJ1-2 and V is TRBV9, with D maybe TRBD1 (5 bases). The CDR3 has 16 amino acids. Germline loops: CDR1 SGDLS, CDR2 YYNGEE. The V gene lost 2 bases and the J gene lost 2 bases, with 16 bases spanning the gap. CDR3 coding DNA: TGTGCCAGCAGCGTTGACACGGGACGGTTCAACTATGGCTACACCTTC. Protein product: CASSVDTGRFNYGYTF.

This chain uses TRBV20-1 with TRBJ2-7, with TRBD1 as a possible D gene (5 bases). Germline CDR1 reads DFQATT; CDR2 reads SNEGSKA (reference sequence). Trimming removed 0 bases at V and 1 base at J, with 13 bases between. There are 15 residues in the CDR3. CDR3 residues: CSARDARALSYEQYF. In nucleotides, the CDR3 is TGCAGTGCTAGAGATGCCAGGGCCCTATCCTACGAGCAGTACTTC.

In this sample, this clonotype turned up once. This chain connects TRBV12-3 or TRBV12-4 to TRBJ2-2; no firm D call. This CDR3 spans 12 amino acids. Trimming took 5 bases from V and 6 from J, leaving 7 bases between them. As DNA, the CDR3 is TGTGCCAGCAGTCGCGGATCCGGGGAGCTGTTTTTT. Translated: CASSRGSGELFF.

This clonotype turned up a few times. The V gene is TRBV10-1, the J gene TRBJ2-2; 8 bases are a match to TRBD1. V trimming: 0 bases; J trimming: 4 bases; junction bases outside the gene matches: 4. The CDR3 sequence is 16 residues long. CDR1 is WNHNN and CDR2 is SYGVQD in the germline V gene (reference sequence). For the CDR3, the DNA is TGCGCCAGCAGTGAGTCGGAGGACAGGGTCACCGGGGAGCTGTTTTTT. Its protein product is CASSESEDRVTGELFF.

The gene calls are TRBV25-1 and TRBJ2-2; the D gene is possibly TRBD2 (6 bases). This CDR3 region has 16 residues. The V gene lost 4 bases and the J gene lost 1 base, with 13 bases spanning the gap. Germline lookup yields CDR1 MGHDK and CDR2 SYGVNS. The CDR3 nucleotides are TGTGCCAGCAGTGGCGGATGGGGGGTGAACACCGGGGAGCTGTTTTTT. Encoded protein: CASSGGWGVNTGELFF.

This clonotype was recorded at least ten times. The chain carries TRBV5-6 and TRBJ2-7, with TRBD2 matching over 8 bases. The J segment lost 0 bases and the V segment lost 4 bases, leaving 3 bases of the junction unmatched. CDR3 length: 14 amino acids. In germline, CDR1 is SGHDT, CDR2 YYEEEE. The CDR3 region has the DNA TGTGCCAGCAGCCAACTAGCGGCCTCCTACGAGCAGTACTTC. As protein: CASSQLAASYEQYF.

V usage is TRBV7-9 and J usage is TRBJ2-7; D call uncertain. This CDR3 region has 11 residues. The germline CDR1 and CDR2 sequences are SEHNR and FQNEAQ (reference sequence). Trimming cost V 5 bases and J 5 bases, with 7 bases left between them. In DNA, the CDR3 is TGTGCCAGCAGCCTTCCCGACGAGCAGTACTTC. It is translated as CASSLPDEQYF.

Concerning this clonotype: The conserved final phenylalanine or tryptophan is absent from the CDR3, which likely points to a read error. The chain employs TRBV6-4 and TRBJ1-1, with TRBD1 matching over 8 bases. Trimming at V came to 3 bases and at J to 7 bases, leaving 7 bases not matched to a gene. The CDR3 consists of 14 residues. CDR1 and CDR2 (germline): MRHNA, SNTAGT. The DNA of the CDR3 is TGTGCCAGCAGTGAGACAGGGGATCGTGGTGAAGCTTTCCTT. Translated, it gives CASSETGDRGEAFL.

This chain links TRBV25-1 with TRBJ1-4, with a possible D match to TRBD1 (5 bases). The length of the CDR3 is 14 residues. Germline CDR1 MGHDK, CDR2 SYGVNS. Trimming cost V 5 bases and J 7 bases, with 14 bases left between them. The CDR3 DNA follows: TGTGCCAGCAGTTTTGTCAGGGATACTGAAAAACTGTTTTTT. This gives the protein CASSFVRDTEKLFF.

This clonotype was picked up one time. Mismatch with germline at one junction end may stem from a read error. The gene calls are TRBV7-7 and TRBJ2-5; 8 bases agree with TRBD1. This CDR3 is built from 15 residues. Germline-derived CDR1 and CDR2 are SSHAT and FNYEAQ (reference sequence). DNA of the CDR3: TGTGCTAGCACTTCCGGGACAGGACTACAAGAGACCCAGTACTTC. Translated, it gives CASTSGTGLQETQYF.

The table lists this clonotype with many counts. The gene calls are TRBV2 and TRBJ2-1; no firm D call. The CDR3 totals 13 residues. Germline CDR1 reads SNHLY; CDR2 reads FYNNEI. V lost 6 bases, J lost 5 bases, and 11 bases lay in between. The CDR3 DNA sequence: TGTGCCAGCAGCGATGTACAAAACAATGAGCAGTTCTTC. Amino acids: CASSDVQNNEQFF.

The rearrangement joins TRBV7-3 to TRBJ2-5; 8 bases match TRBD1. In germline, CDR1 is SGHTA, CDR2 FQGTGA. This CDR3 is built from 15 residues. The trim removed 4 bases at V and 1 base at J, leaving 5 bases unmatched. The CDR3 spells CASSSGTGTQETQYF. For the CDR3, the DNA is TGTGCCAGCAGCTCCGGGACAGGTACCCAAGAGACCCAGTACTTC.

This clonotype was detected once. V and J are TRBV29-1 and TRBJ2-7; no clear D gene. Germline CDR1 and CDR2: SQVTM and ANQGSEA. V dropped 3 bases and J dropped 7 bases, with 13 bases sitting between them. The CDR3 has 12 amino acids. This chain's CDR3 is CSVDASYNEQYF. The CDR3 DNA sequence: TGCAGCGTTGATGCCTCCTACAATGAGCAGTACTTC.

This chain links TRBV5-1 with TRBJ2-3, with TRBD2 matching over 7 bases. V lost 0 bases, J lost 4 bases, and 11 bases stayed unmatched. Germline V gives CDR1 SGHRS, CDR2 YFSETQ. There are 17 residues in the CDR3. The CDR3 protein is CASSLVGRRELADTQYF. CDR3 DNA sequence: TGCGCCAGCAGCTTGGTCGGCCGGCGGGAGTTGGCAGATACGCAGTATTTT. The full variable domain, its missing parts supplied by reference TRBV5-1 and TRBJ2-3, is KAGVTQTPRYLIKTRGQQVTLSCSPISGHRSVSWYQQTPGQGLQFLFEYFSETQRNKGNFPGRFSGRQFSNSRSEMNVSTLELGDSALYLCASSLVGRRELADTQYFGPGTRLTVL.

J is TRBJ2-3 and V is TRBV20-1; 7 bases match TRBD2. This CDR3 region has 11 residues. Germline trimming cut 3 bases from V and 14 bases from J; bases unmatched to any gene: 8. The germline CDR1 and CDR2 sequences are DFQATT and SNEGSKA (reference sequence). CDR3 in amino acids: CSARSLGGRYF. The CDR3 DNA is TGCAGTGCTAGGTCGCTCGGGGGGAGGTATTTT.

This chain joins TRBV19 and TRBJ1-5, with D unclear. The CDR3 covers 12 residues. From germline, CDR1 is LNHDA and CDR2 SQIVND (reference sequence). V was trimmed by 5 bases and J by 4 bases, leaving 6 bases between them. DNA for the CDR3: TGTGCCAGTAGTGCACTAAATCAGCCCCAGCATTTT. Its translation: CASSALNQPQHF.

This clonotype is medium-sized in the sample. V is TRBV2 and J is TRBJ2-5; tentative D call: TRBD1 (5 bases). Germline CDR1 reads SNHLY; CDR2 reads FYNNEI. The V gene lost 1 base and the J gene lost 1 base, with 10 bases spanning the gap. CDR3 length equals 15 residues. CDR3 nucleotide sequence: TGTGCCAGCAGTGAAGGACTCAGGGCCCAAGAGACCCAGTACTTC. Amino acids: CASSEGLRAQETQYF.

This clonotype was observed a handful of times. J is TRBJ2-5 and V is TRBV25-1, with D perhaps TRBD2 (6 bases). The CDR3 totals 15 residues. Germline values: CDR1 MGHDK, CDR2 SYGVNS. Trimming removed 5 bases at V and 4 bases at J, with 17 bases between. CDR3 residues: CASSLLGGAGETQYF. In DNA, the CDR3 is TGTGCCAGCAGTCTTTTGGGGGGAGCGGGAGAGACCCAGTACTTC.

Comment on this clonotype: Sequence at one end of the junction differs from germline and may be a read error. DNA of the CDR3: TGTGCCAGCAGTGCGGCTGGGGACTTCTCCGGCTTC. Amino acid sequence: CASSAAGDFSGF. The genes are TRBV6-1 and TRBJ2-7, with a possible D match to TRBD2 (6 bases). This CDR3 is built from 12 residues. Germline V gene data show CDR1 as MNHNS and CDR2 as SASEGT.

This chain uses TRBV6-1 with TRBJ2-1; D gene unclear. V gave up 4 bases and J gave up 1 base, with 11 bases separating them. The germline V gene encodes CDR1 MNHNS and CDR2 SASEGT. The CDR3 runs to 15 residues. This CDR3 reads CASSARSFSYNEQFF. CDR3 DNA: TGTGCCAGCAGTGCCAGGTCCTTTTCCTACAATGAGCAGTTCTTC.

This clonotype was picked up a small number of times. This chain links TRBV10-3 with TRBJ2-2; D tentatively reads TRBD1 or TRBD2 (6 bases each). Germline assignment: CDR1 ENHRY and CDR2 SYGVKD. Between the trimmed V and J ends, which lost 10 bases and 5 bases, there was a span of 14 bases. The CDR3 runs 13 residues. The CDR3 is CATGVGGTGELFF. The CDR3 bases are TGTGCCACTGGGGTAGGGGGGACCGGGGAGCTGTTTTTT.

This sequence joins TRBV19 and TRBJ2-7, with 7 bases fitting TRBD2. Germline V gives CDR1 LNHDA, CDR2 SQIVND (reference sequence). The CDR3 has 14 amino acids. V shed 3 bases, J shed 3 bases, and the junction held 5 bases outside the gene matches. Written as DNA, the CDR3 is TGTGCCAGTAGTATCCAACTAGCGAGCTACGAGCAGTACTTC. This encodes CASSIQLASYEQYF.

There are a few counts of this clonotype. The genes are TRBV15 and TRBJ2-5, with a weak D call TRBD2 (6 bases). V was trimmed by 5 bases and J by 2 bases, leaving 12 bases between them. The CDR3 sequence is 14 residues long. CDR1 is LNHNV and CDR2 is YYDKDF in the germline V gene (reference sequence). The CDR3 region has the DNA TGTGCCACCAGCGGCCGGGACTTGCAAGAGACCCAGTACTTC. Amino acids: CATSGRDLQETQYF.

The CDR3 is CASSSRGTYNEQFF. The CDR3 bases are TGTGCCAGCAGCTCCCGGGGGACTTACAATGAGCAGTTCTTC. The V call is TRBV2, the J call TRBJ2-1; D perhaps matches TRBD2 (6 bases). The length of the CDR3 is 14 residues. Germline V lookup: CDR1 SNHLY, CDR2 FYNNEI. The ends were cut back, 6 bases at V and 4 bases at J, with 13 bases in the middle. Full variable domain (rest looked up from reference TRBV2 and TRBJ2-1): EPEVTQTPSHQVTQMGQEVILRCVPISNHLYFYWYRQILGQKVEFLVSFYNNEISEKSEIFDDQFSVERPDGSNFTLKIRSTKLEDSAMYFCASSSRGTYNEQFFGPGTRLTVL.

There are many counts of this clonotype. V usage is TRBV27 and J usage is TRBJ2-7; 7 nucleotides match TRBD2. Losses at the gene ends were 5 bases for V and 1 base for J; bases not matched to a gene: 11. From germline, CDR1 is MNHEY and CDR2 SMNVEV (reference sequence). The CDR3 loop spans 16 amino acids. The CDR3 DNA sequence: TGTGCCAGCAGTGCCCCCGGCGGGAGAGAATCCTACGAGCAGTACTTC. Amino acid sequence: CASSAPGGRESYEQYF.